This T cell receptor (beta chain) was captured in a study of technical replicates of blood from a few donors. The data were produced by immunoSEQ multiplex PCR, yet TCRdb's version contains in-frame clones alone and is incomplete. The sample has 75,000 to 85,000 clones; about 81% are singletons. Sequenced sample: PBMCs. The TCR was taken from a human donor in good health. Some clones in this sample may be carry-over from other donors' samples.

CDR3 residues: CASSQEQGVGETQYF. The CDR3 DNA is TGTGCCAGCAGCCAAGAACAGGGGGTGGGGGAGACCCAGTACTTC. The chain recombines TRBV4-2 with TRBJ2-5; 8 bases map to TRBD1. With V trimmed by 0 bases and J by 5 bases, 5 bases remained unmatched. CDR1 is LGHNA and CDR2 is YNFKEQ in the germline V gene. The CDR3 loop spans 15 amino acids.